These 15 T cell receptor beta chains originate from one sample sequenced in a study of post-analysis software for immune sequencing data. Study-wide points: TRBV5-6, TRBV5-1 and TRBV20-1 were among roughly five TRBV segments more frequent in patients than controls.

Their antigen targets remain unknown. Presence of unique molecular identifiers characterized the TCR beta cDNA libraries. TCRdb called the PCR reads again in MiXCR, with one record for every CDR3 protein. Of hundreds of thousands of distinct CDR3 sequences listed, 44% are singletons. The sample taken for sequencing was blood. The origin of the receptors is a girl between 5 and 17 years old with multiple sclerosis.

The J gene is TRBJ2-1, the V gene TRBV24-1; D not resolved. CDR3 length: 15 amino acids. CDR1 and CDR2 from the germline V gene are KGHDR and SFDVKD. V lost 4 bases to trimming and J lost 8 bases, with 17 bases between them. The CDR3 sequence: CATSDGTRVGDEQFF. The CDR3 region has the DNA TGTGCCACCAGTGACGGAACCCGGGTGGGCGATGAGCAGTTCTTC.

The rearrangement uses TRBV12-3 or TRBV12-4 and TRBJ2-1; maybe TRBD2 (6 bases). The CDR3 is made up of 13 amino acids. V shed 4 bases and J shed 8 bases, with 12 bases lying between them. This CDR3 reads CASSWRLDHEQFF. The CDR3 DNA sequence: TGTGCCAGCAGTTGGAGACTAGATCATGAGCAGTTCTTC.

The chain's CDR3 is CASSYSPETNTEAFF. Written as DNA, the CDR3 is TGTGCCAGCAGTTACTCGCCAGAGACGAACACTGAAGCTTTCTTT. The chain links TRBV6-5 to TRBJ1-1; D remains ambiguous. CDR1 is MNHEY and CDR2 is SVGAGI in the germline V gene. The CDR3 is made up of 15 amino acids. V lost 0 bases, J lost 1 base, and 9 bases lay in between.

The chain employs TRBV5-1 and TRBJ2-1, with no clear D. The V gene's germline CDR1 is SGHRS and CDR2 YFSETQ. V was cut by 6 bases and J by 8 bases, with 9 bases left in between. The CDR3 has 11 residues. CDR3: CASTRFDEQFF. DNA for the CDR3: TGCGCCAGCACTAGATTCGATGAGCAGTTCTTC.

CDR3 sequence: CASSPPGSLYEAFF. The CDR3 DNA reads as TGCGCCAGCAGCCCACCGGGATCCTTATATGAAGCTTTCTTT. This chain joins TRBV5-1 and TRBJ1-1, with D unclear. The germline V and J ends were trimmed by 4 bases and 7 bases, with 17 bases remaining between them. Germline values: CDR1 SGHRS, CDR2 YFSETQ. This CDR3 is 14 amino acids long.

A few counts support this clonotype. V and J are TRBV7-6 and TRBJ1-2; D might be TRBD1 (5 bases). V was pared by 0 bases and J by 2 bases, with 22 bases between. The CDR3 has 19 amino acids. Germline CDR1 SGHVS, CDR2 FNYEAQ. CDR3 region: CASSLAQGYFREFNYGYTF. The DNA for the CDR3 is TGTGCCAGCAGCTTAGCGCAGGGCTATTTCAGGGAGTTCAACTATGGCTACACCTTC. Full variable domain (rest looked up from reference TRBV7-6 and TRBJ1-2): GAGVSQSPRYKVTKRGQDVALRCDPISGHVSLYWYRQALGQGPEFLTYFNYEAQQDKSGLPNDRFSAERPEGSISTLTIQRTEQRDSAMYRCASSLAQGYFREFNYGYTFGSGTRLTVV.

The rearrangement uses TRBV6-5 and TRBJ2-7, with D perhaps matching TRBD2 (7 bases). The CDR3 is 15 residues long. CDR1 MNHEY and CDR2 SVGAGI come from the germline V gene. V was clipped by 7 bases and J by 3 bases, with 19 bases between them. CDR3 coding DNA: TGTGCCAGCATCTATAGGGGGGGAGGGAGCTACGAGCAGTACTTC. Protein: CASIYRGGGSYEQYF.

The chain joins TRBV19 to TRBJ1-2, with 8 nucleotides matching TRBD1. CDR1 and CDR2 from the germline V gene are LNHDA and SQIVND (reference sequence). This CDR3 contains 15 residues. J gave up 8 bases and V 3 bases, and 11 bases lay outside the gene matches. The CDR3 coding sequence is TGTGCCAGTAGTATTCTTGGGACAGGCGAAATCGGCTACACCTTC. Translating gives CASSILGTGEIGYTF. Variable domain in full (rest from reference TRBV19 and TRBJ1-2): DGGITQSPKYLFRKEGQNVTLSCEQNLNHDAMYWYRQDPGQGLRLIYYSQIVNDFQKGDIAEGYSVSREKKESFPLTVTSAQKNPTAFYLCASSILGTGEIGYTFGSGTRLTVV.

V is TRBV20-1 and J is TRBJ2-7, with 8 bases fitting TRBD2. Germline V lookup: CDR1 DFQATT, CDR2 SNEGSKA (reference sequence). V lost 0 bases and J lost 0; bases outside the gene matches: 7. The CDR3 spans 16 residues. CDR3 sequence reads: CSARDFGGGTSYEQYF. The CDR3 DNA sequence: TGCAGTGCTAGAGATTTCGGCGGGGGGACCTCCTACGAGCAGTACTTC.

This clonotype was seen only a few times. The rearrangement uses TRBV29-1 and TRBJ2-1; 8 bases line up with TRBD1. This CDR3 spans 14 amino acids. CDR1 is SQVTM and CDR2 is ANQGSEA in the germline V gene. V dropped 7 bases and J dropped 2; count of bases not matched to a gene: 7. CDR3 amino acids: CSESRTGTYNEQFF. The DNA of the CDR3 is TGCAGCGAGAGCAGGACAGGGACCTACAATGAGCAGTTCTTC.

The sample holds a few counts of this clonotype. The chain combines TRBV15 with TRBJ2-4; TRBD1 matches 7 bases. The J call may be faulty, since TRBJ2-5 better matches the DNA end. CDR1 is LNHNV, CDR2 YYDKDF, per germline (reference sequence). The CDR3 extends over 13 amino acids. The CDR3 DNA is TGTGCCACCAGCTTCGGACAGGAAGAGACCCAGTACTTC. This gives the protein CATSFGQEETQYF.

V is TRBV3-1 and J is TRBJ2-5; weak D call: TRBD2 (5 bases). The CDR3 loop spans 16 amino acids. Per the germline V gene, CDR1 is LGHDT and CDR2 is YNNKEL (reference sequence). V lost 4 bases and J 1 base, leaving 16 bases between the germline ends. CDR3 coding DNA: TGTGCCAGCAGCCGGCGGCCCGGACTGCTCCAAGAGACCCAGTACTTC. The encoded protein is CASSRRPGLLQETQYF.

In this sample, this clonotype turned up a few times. This rearrangement joins TRBV20-1 to TRBJ1-4, with D maybe TRBD1 (5 bases). This CDR3 has 13 amino acids. The germline V gene has CDR1 DFQATT and CDR2 SNEGSKA (reference sequence). The V gene lost 1 base and the J gene lost 8 bases, with 11 bases spanning the gap. DNA of the CDR3: TGCAGTGCTAGAGTTGGGGGAAACGAAAAACTGTTTTTT. Encoded protein: CSARVGGNEKLFF.

This rearrangement joins TRBV7-2 to TRBJ2-5, with D tentatively TRBD1 or TRBD2 (5 bases each). With 1 base removed from V and 4 bases from J, the gap between germline ends came to 10 bases. Germline V gene sequence: CDR1 SGHTA, CDR2 FQGNSA. The CDR3 is 14 amino acids. The CDR3 bases are TGTGCCAGCAGCTTAGGAGGGGCAGTAGAGACCCAGTACTTC. It yields the protein CASSLGGAVETQYF.

As for this clonotype: At one of its ends the junction is not consistent with the germline gene, which may arise from a read error. V and J are TRBV7-8 and TRBJ2-5, with D perhaps TRBD2 (5 bases). CDR3 size: 15 residues. Germline V gene sequence: CDR1 SGHVS, CDR2 FQNEAQ. The CDR3 protein is CAGSPIGLAQETQYF. As DNA, the CDR3 is TGTGCCGGCAGCCCCATCGGGCTAGCCCAAGAGACCCAGTACTTC.